The subject of this entry is one T cell receptor (beta chain). CDR3 length: 14 amino acids. Looked up from germline, CDR1 is SGHRS and CDR2 is YFSETQ. Trimming cost V 6 bases and J 8 bases, with 20 bases left between them. The data are from a study of T-cell memory formation after mild COVID-19. TCRdb reprocessed the 5' RACE reads via MiXCR and lists one record per CDR3 protein. The data hold over 350,000 distinct CDR3 sequences, with approximately 15% observed a single time. The origin of this receptor is a young man who had mild COVID-19 (a few samples of this study predate the infection). Cell type and time point are not known. The chain recombines TRBV5-1 with TRBJ1-2; a possible D gene is TRBD1 (6 bases). Sample: PBMCs or a T cell subset sorted from them (not recorded which). CDR3 region: CASTFGGGHMGYTF. Written as DNA, the CDR3 is TGCGCCAGCACCTTTGGGGGCGGTCATATGGGCTACACCTTC.